The 7 T cell receptor beta chains in this list originate from one sample, sequenced in a study of Graves' ophthalmopathy and Graves' hyperthyroidism. As the template, RNA transcripts were used to amplify TCR beta CDR3 regions. In the first round, RT-PCR was carried out with HTBI primers, and a multiplex PCR formed the second round. TCRdb used MiXCR to reprocess the multiplex PCR reads, holding one entry per CDR3 protein. This table has fewer than 250,000 distinct CDR3 sequences, roughly 27% appearing once. Material for sequencing was peripheral blood. All receptors derive from a man in his forties or fifties with Graves' ophthalmopathy.

This clonotype was counted many times. The chain couples TRBV28 to TRBJ2-5; tentatively, D is TRBD2 (6 bases). Per germline, CDR1 MDHEN and CDR2 SYDVKM. V was shortened by 3 bases and J by 4 bases, with 15 bases between the two germline ends. This CDR3 contains 15 residues. Written as DNA, the CDR3 is TGTGCCAGCAGTTTGGGGGGTATTGTCGGAGAGACCCAGTACTTC. Its protein is CASSLGGIVGETQYF.

V usage is TRBV6-1 and J usage is TRBJ2-7; a weak D match, TRBD1 (6 bases). Trimming removed 6 bases at V and 4 bases at J, with 13 bases between. Germline V CDR1 and CDR2: MNHNS, SASEGT. The length of the CDR3 is 13 residues. CDR3 in amino acids: CASRTGRAYEQYF. The CDR3 region has the DNA TGTGCCAGCAGAACAGGGCGGGCGTACGAGCAGTACTTC.

This clonotype showed up just once. The chain employs TRBV6-1 and TRBJ1-5; 9 nucleotides align to TRBD1. The germline V gene encodes CDR1 MNHNS and CDR2 SASEGT. The V and J ends lost 5 bases and 1 base, in that order; junction bases with no gene match: 9. The CDR3 spans 17 residues. The CDR3 DNA follows: TGTGCCAGCAGTAGGGACAGGGAGACTTTCAGCAATCAGCCCCAGCATTTT. Its translation: CASSRDRETFSNQPQHF.

To note about this clonotype: The junction departs from the called germline gene at one end, perhaps through a read error. The chain has TRBV7-6 and TRBJ2-5, with 10 bases aligning to TRBD1. The germline gives CDR1 SGHVS, CDR2 FNYEAQ. The CDR3 extends over 15 amino acids. The CDR3 sequence is CVSSLGQGMGETQYF. The CDR3 DNA follows: TGTGTCAGCAGCTTGGGACAGGGGATGGGAGAGACCCAGTACTTC.

This clonotype was observed many times. The chain joins TRBV20-1 to TRBJ1-6, with D uncertain. V lost 6 bases and J 5 bases, leaving 20 bases between the germline ends. Per the germline V gene, CDR1 is DFQATT and CDR2 is SNEGSKA (reference sequence). The CDR3 contains 16 residues. The CDR3 loop reads CSAREKTGGNNSPLHF. CDR3 coding DNA: TGCAGTGCAAGGGAAAAAACGGGTGGCAATAATTCACCCCTCCACTTT.

This clonotype was recorded at least ten times. The chain recombines TRBV5-1 with TRBJ2-7; 9 bases fit TRBD2. Per the germline V gene, CDR1 is SGHRS and CDR2 is YFSETQ. With V trimmed by 0 bases and J by 4 bases, 8 bases remained unmatched. The CDR3 runs 16 residues. CDR3 residues: CASSLDAAGGIYEQYF. The CDR3 bases are TGCGCCAGCAGCTTGGATGCGGCGGGAGGGATATACGAGCAGTACTTC.

This clonotype has at least ten counts. The genes are TRBV4-1 and TRBJ1-5; 8 bases agree with TRBD1. Germline V gene lookup returns CDR1 MGHRA and CDR2 YSYEKL. Trimming cost V 6 bases and J 1 base; bases outside gene matches: 8. The CDR3 extends over 16 amino acids. DNA for the CDR3: TGCGCCAGCAGTCCCCACGACAGGGGCAGCAATCAGCCCCAGCATTTT. Protein product: CASSPHDRGSNQPQHF.